This T cell receptor (beta chain) was sequenced for a study of blood T cell repertoires in COVID-19 (dated by TCRdb to 2019 to 2021). A note on the overall study: Samples from collaborators originated in the United States, Italy and Spain and spanned both the acute and convalescent phases of COVID-19. The prospective study material was composed of cDNA or gDNA derived from T cells, B-cell-depleted T cells, or PBMCs. Deeply sampled blood TCRbeta repertoires from subjects exposed to, actively infected with, or recovered from COVID-19 were included in the dataset. A freely available public database, intended as a resource for researchers studying the immune response to SARS-CoV-2, is where the repertoires were released. Samples were obtained from the ongoing ImmuneRACE study (first 160 participants) and from some 1,300 subjects provided by 6 global collaborators. A de-identified subject ID, COVID-19 status, age in years and sex were almost always included in the sample metadata. Where HLA class I and class II types were available, the types were taken from metadata supplied by the sample provider, not from assay-based typing.

This clone was seen a handful of times. Its antigen remains unidentified. Base qualities were left out, and no much larger clone turns up one base away. CDR1 and CDR2 (LGHDT, YNNKEL) derive from the germline V gene (reference sequence). Trimming takes 2 bases off V and 8 bases off J; junction bases not matched to a gene: 11. The CDR3, from cysteine to phenylalanine, totals 16 residues. Just CDR3 DNA is preserved here, 48 bases in frame from base 1. Each collaborating institution followed its own protocols to collect whole blood in K2EDTA tubes. Collaborator samples were shipped for TCRbeta analysis as frozen whole blood, isolated PBMCs, or DNA extracted from either sample type. TCRbeta CDR3 regions were amplified from genomic DNA using the immunoSEQ Assay, a bias-controlled multiplex PCR. In the original analysis: Nucleated cell counts per sample were estimated from amplification of reference gene primers within the assay. To quantify the absolute abundance of each unique TCRbeta CDR3 rearrangement, sequence reads were collapsed and filtered. For each sample, productive Simpson clonality was calculated by taking the square root of Simpson's diversity index across productive rearrangements. TCRdb took this table from immuneACCESS and kept in-frame rearrangements with V and J called. Such tables lack part of the clones; where checked against another copy, unresolved V genes explain under half of the gap, and the rest is unexplained. D and trimming were read from the DNA, whereas the V and J calls and clone size are those reported in that table. Present in this sample are 65,000 to 70,000 clones, 85% to 90% of which were seen just once. The top ten constitute 4.1% of the sample.

Here is what the overall study found, with its caveats: The amount of clinical and demographic metadata varied by source and participant and was provided uncurated.

The rearrangement combines TRBV3-1 (or the pseudogene TRBV3-2) with TRBJ2-1, with 8 bases aligning to TRBD2. Sequenced sample: peripheral blood. The sequence was obtained from a man in his forties or fifties with acute or convalescent COVID-19. The CDR3 amino acid sequence is: CASSQLTAGAVDEQFF. The nucleotide sequence reads TGTGCCAGCAGCCAATTGACAGCGGGAGCTGTGGATGAGCAGTTCTTC.